The 5 T cell receptor beta chains in this list originate from one sample, sequenced in a study of identical twins. TCRdb re-analysed the 5' RACE reads in MiXCR, keeping a single row per CDR3 protein. The sample includes some 790,000 distinct CDR3 sequences, approximately 18% of them seen just once. The sample also formed part of further work on T cells expressing NK-cell markers.

The sequenced material came from PBMCs. The receptors here all came from a woman aged 18-29 years in good health.

The CDR3 bases are TGTGCCAGCAGCAGGGACCCCTCTGGGGCCAACGTCCTGACTTTC. Encoded protein: CASSRDPSGANVLTF. The rearrangement links TRBV5-5 to TRBJ2-6; tentatively, D is TRBD1 or TRBD2 (5 bases each). This CDR3 has 15 residues. The ends were cut back, 4 bases at V and 0 bases at J, with 8 bases in the middle. Germline V CDR1 and CDR2: SGHKS, YYEKEE (reference sequence).

Only a few counts were recorded for this clonotype. This chain connects TRBV20-1 to TRBJ1-4, with D unresolved. The germline gives CDR1 DFQATT, CDR2 SNEGSKA (reference sequence). V lost 5 bases and J lost 0, with 7 bases in between. The CDR3 is 13 amino acids. In DNA form, the CDR3 reads TGCAGTGCTCGGAGCACAACTAATGAAAAACTGTTTTTT. Its translation: CSARSTTNEKLFF.

V is TRBV2 and J is TRBJ2-3, with TRBD2 identical over 10 bases. The CDR3 contains 15 residues. Germline V gives CDR1 SNHLY, CDR2 FYNNEI. V gave up 8 bases and J gave up 2 bases; unmatched junction bases: 7. DNA for the CDR3: TGTGCCAGCCCACTAGCGGGGACGTCCACAGATACGCAGTATTTT. Residues: CASPLAGTSTDTQYF. Drawing the rest from reference TRBV2 and TRBJ2-3, the complete variable domain is EPEVTQTPSHQVTQMGQEVILRCVPISNHLYFYWYRQILGQKVEFLVSFYNNEISEKSEIFDDQFSVERPDGSNFTLKIRSTKLEDSAMYFCASPLAGTSTDTQYFGPGTRLTVL.

The chain has TRBV6-1 and TRBJ2-7; tentatively, D is TRBD1 or TRBD2 (5 bases each). Trimming took 5 bases from V and 2 from J, leaving 16 bases between them. The germline CDR1 and CDR2 sequences are MNHNS and SASEGT. The CDR3 runs to 15 residues. CDR3 protein: CASSPPGTDAYEQYF. DNA of the CDR3: TGTGCCAGCAGTCCCCCCGGGACCGATGCCTACGAGCAGTACTTC.

The chain uses TRBV20-1 and TRBJ2-5, with 8 positions matching TRBD2. The CDR3 is made up of 13 amino acids. Per the germline V gene, CDR1 is DFQATT and CDR2 is SNEGSKA (reference sequence). J was trimmed by 3 bases and V by 5 bases; bases with no gene match: 5. The CDR3: CSAPPGGKETQYF. CDR3 DNA sequence: TGCAGTGCTCCACCGGGAGGGAAAGAGACCCAGTACTTC.